This T cell receptor (beta chain) was identified during a study of blood T cell repertoires in COVID-19. Turning to the study itself: Donors in the United States, Italy and Spain gave samples during acute or convalescent COVID-19.

Under the authors' procedure: Estimation of nucleated cell counts relied on the amplification of reference gene primers. Libraries were prepared by immunoSEQ multiplex PCR; TCRdb keeps only in-frame clonotypes and omits some of them. Clonal size and the V and J genes are those of that table, whereas D and trimming came from the DNA. Of a few hundred thousand clones listed, more than 70% were seen once; the top ten hold around 1.6%. The germline V and J ends were trimmed by 7 bases and 4 bases, with 16 bases remaining between them. CDR1 is SQVTM and CDR2 is ANQGSEA in the germline V gene. The CDR3 length is 13 residues. This clone was seen a few times.

The origin of this receptor is a woman younger than 45 with COVID-19, enrolled during active disease. The rearrangement joins TRBV29-1 to TRBJ1-1; D is ambiguous. Specimen: peripheral blood. CDR3 region: CSGIPSEGTEAFF. The CDR3 nucleotides read TGCAGCGGCATACCGTCTGAGGGCACTGAAGCTTTCTTT.